This entry is about one T cell receptor beta chain. What it binds is not known. This sample stems from a study of response to subunit inactivated influenza vaccine. Points from the study as a whole: Authors proposed each seasonal influenza vaccination draws in few new T cells.

TCRdb redid the calling of the RT-PCR reads with MiXCR, one entry per CDR3 protein. The sample comprises fewer than 600,000 distinct CDR3 sequences, approximately 6.9% of which are singletons, and around 14% rests with the top ten. CDR1 and CDR2 (germline): MDHEN, SYDVKM. This CDR3 contains 14 residues. V shed 3 bases, J shed 2 bases, and the junction held 4 bases outside the gene matches. The chain couples TRBV28 to TRBJ2-7; 7 nucleotides agree with TRBD1. This clonotype originated in a man aged 50-75 years who received an inactivated influenza vaccine. The specimen comprised PBMCs from blood, sampled 23 to 25 months after vaccination. The CDR3 DNA sequence: TGTGCCAGCAGTTTGTACAGGGGCCCCTACGAGCAGTACTTC. Amino acid sequence: CASSLYRGPYEQYF. The full variable domain, completed using reference TRBV28 and TRBJ2-7, is DVKVTQSSRYLVKRTGEKVFLECVQDMDHENMFWYRQDPGLGLRLIYFSYDVKMKEKGDIPEGYSVSREKKERFSLILESASTNQTSMYLCASSLYRGPYEQYFGPGTRLTVT.